These 32 T cell receptor beta chains originate from one sample sequenced in a study of CD8+CD57+ T cells in acquired aplastic anemia. The template used for profiling TCR beta VDJ and CDR3 was genomic DNA. TCRdb processed the reads anew with MiXCR; each CDR3 protein has one entry. The sample lists around 190,000 distinct CDR3 sequences; over 60% were seen once. Sequencing input: sorted CD4+, CD8+, or CD8+CD57+ T cells (not recorded which) from PBMCs. The source is a human donor in good health.

DNA of the CDR3: TGTGCCAGCAGCCAGGGGGGAGGCACAGATACGCAGTATTTT. Its translation is CASSQGGGTDTQYF. This sequence joins TRBV14 and TRBJ2-3; D may be TRBD2 (6 bases). This CDR3 spans 14 amino acids. CDR1 is SGHDN, CDR2 FVKESK, per germline. The V end lost 3 bases, the J end lost 1 base, and 8 bases lay between the germline ends.

In this sample, this clonotype turned up once. A read error is possible here, since a much larger clone lies one base away. The chain recombines TRBV5-8 with TRBJ2-1, with D possibly matching TRBD1 (6 bases). The CDR3 extends over 16 amino acids. The V gene's germline CDR1 is SGHTS and CDR2 YDEGEE. Trimming took 0 bases from V and 7 from J, leaving 17 bases between them. CDR3 nucleotide sequence: TGTGCCAGCAGCTTGGGGCAGCGGACAGCGTGGAATGAGCAGTTCTTC. Translation gives CASSLGQRTAWNEQFF.

In its sample, this clonotype was seen a few times. The chain combines TRBV29-1 with TRBJ1-6; 8 nucleotides match TRBD1. V dropped 7 bases and J dropped 9; count of bases not matched to a gene: 8. The V gene's germline CDR1 is SQVTM and CDR2 ANQGSEA. The CDR3 consists of 13 residues. The CDR3 DNA is TGCAGCGCCGGACAGGGAGGGAGTTCACCCCTCCACTTT. The encoded protein is CSAGQGGSSPLHF. Variable domain in full (rest from reference TRBV29-1 and TRBJ1-6): SAVISQKPSRDICQRGTSLTIQCQVDSQVTMMFWYRQQPGQSLTLIATANQGSEATYESGFVIDKFPISRPNLTFSTLTVSNMSPEDSSIYLCSAGQGGSSPLHFGNGTRLTVT.

This clonotype occurred many times. The chain combines TRBV7-9 with TRBJ2-7; a possible D gene is TRBD2 (5 bases). This CDR3 is built from 14 residues. Trimming took 5 bases from V and 3 from J, leaving 14 bases between them. The germline gives CDR1 SEHNR, CDR2 FQNEAQ (reference sequence). CDR3 DNA: TGTGCCAGCAGCCCATCCCCTAGCAGCTACGAGCAGTACTTC. It yields the protein CASSPSPSSYEQYF.

Notes on this clonotype: An end of the junction does not agree with germline; a read error may underlie this. The V and J genes are TRBV7-9 and TRBJ2-1; D call uncertain. This CDR3 has 13 residues. CDR1 and CDR2 (germline): SEHNR, FQNEAQ (reference sequence). The CDR3 bases are TGCGCCAGCAGCCTACCCCCGGTATATGAGCAGTTCTTC. Translation: CASSLPPVYEQFF.

On this clonotype itself: Likely a read error: the CDR3 ends without its conserved phenylalanine or tryptophan. The chain is built from TRBV29-1 and TRBJ2-7; D not certain. The V end was cut by 0 bases, the J end by 7 bases, with 13 bases between. In germline, CDR1 is SQVTM, CDR2 ANQGSEA. The CDR3 runs to 13 residues. CDR3 sequence: CSVEDRWSSEQYS. CDR3 nucleotide sequence: TGCAGCGTTGAAGATCGGTGGTCTAGTGAGCAGTACTCC.

This clonotype was seen once. The chain recombines TRBV19 with TRBJ2-7, with 7 bases lining up with TRBD2. V trimming: 1 base; J trimming: 9 bases; junction bases outside the gene matches: 6. The length of the CDR3 is 13 residues. Germline lookup yields CDR1 LNHDA and CDR2 SQIVND (reference sequence). The chain's CDR3 is CASSIAAGRGQYF. CDR3 in DNA: TGTGCCAGTAGTATAGCGGCGGGGAGGGGGCAGTACTTC.

The rearrangement joins TRBV25-1 to TRBJ2-1; a weak D match, TRBD2 (6 bases). The V end was cut by 0 bases, the J end by 4 bases, with 13 bases between. In germline, CDR1 is MGHDK, CDR2 SYGVNS. The CDR3 spans 16 residues. The CDR3 DNA is TGTGCCAGCAGTGAATATGGTGACCGGGGGTACAATGAGCAGTTCTTC. Translated: CASSEYGDRGYNEQFF.

This clonotype was seen a few times. V usage is TRBV7-2 and J usage is TRBJ2-5, with a weak D call TRBD1 (5 bases). The V and J ends lost 1 base and 5 bases respectively, with 23 bases between them. This CDR3 is built from 18 residues. Germline V gene data show CDR1 as SGHTA and CDR2 as FQGNSA. CDR3 bases: TGTGCCAGCAGCTTAGGGCATAGTTGGGGCGGACGTCGGGAGACCCAGTACTTC. Its protein product is CASSLGHSWGGRRETQYF. Filled out from reference TRBV7-2 and TRBJ2-5, the complete variable domain reads GAGVSQSPSNKVTEKGKDVELRCDPISGHTALYWYRQSLGQGLEFLIYFQGNSAPDKSGLPSDRFSAERTGGSVSTLTIQRTQQEDSAVYLCASSLGHSWGGRRETQYFGPGTRLLVL.

This clonotype has just one count. V is TRBV20-1 and J is TRBJ2-7; TRBD1 matches at 11 bases. V shed 0 bases and J 4 bases; nucleotides not matched to a gene: 8. The CDR3 consists of 16 residues. Germline lookup yields CDR1 DFQATT and CDR2 SNEGSKA (reference sequence). The CDR3 loop reads CSAREPRTGGAYEQYF. In DNA form, the CDR3 reads TGCAGTGCTAGAGAACCTCGGACAGGGGGCGCGTACGAGCAGTACTTC.

The CDR3 DNA sequence: TGCGCCAGCAGCTTTTCCCCGACAGGGACGGAGACCCAGTACTTC. Translating gives CASSFSPTGTETQYF. The genes are TRBV5-1 and TRBJ2-5; 7 bases fit TRBD1. There are 15 residues in the CDR3. Germline trimming cut 2 bases from V and 5 bases from J; bases unmatched to any gene: 9. CDR1 is SGHRS and CDR2 is YFSETQ in the germline V gene.

This chain's CDR3 is CASRPTNSNYGYTF. CDR3 coding DNA: TGTGCCAGCAGACCCACCAATTCTAACTATGGCTACACCTTC. The chain has TRBV11-2 and TRBJ1-2, with no clear D. Germline V lookup: CDR1 SGHAT, CDR2 FQNNGV. This CDR3 is built from 14 residues. The V end lost 6 bases, the J end lost 0 bases, and 11 bases lay between the germline ends.

The table lists this clonotype with a count of one. This sequence joins TRBV24-1 and TRBJ2-3; 8 bases align to TRBD1. Germline lookup yields CDR1 KGHDR and CDR2 SFDVKD. The CDR3 covers 16 residues. V lost 12 bases, J lost 0 bases, and 13 bases stayed unmatched. CDR3 nucleotide sequence: TGTGCCGTCCGGACAGGGTTGGGCCTCAGCACAGATACGCAGTATTTT. Its protein product is CAVRTGLGLSTDTQYF.

This chain joins TRBV15 and TRBJ2-7; D may be TRBD2 (7 bases). CDR1 and CDR2 from the germline V gene are LNHNV and YYDKDF (reference sequence). Trimming removed 0 bases at V and 3 bases at J, with 15 bases between. The CDR3 is made up of 16 amino acids. The CDR3 nucleotides read TGTGCCACCAGCAGAGATCGAGTGCGGGGGCACTACGAGCAGTACTTC. This gives the protein CATSRDRVRGHYEQYF.

As concerns this clonotype: Possible read error: a much larger clone is one base away. The rearrangement links TRBV6-6 to TRBJ1-5; TRBD1 matches 8 bases. This CDR3 is built from 14 residues. Germline V gene lookup returns CDR1 MNHNY and CDR2 SVGAGI (reference sequence). J lost 6 bases, V lost 10 bases, and 11 bases had no gene match. CDR3 residues: CATEAGGMSQPQHF. The CDR3 nucleotides read TGTGCCACGGAGGCAGGGGGCATGAGTCAGCCCCAGCATTTT.

V gene TRBV10-3 combines with J gene TRBJ2-7; TRBD1 is a possible D gene (5 bases). This CDR3 spans 15 amino acids. Germline-derived CDR1 and CDR2 are ENHRY and SYGVKD. V lost 3 bases and J lost 2, with 14 bases in between. The CDR3 is CAISEGAMETYEQYF. In DNA form, the CDR3 reads TGTGCCATCAGTGAAGGGGCGATGGAGACCTACGAGCAGTACTTC.

There are many counts of this clonotype. The rearrangement links TRBV15 to TRBJ2-5, with 7 bases lining up with TRBD2. CDR3 length: 16 amino acids. The J segment lost 2 bases and the V segment lost 3 bases, leaving 9 bases of the junction unmatched. Germline CDR1 and CDR2: LNHNV and YYDKDF (reference sequence). CDR3 in DNA: TGTGCCACCAGCAGGGGCAGGGTGGGACTACAAGAGACCCAGTACTTC. Its translation: CATSRGRVGLQETQYF. Filled out from reference TRBV15 and TRBJ2-5, the complete variable domain reads DAMVIQNPRYQVTQFGKPVTLSCSQTLNHNVMYWYQQKSSQAPKLLFHYYDKDFNNEADTPDNFQSRRPNTSFCFLDIRSPGLGDTAMYLCATSRGRVGLQETQYFGPGTRLLVL.

This clonotype was counted a single time. The chain is built from TRBV29-1 and TRBJ1-2; D gene unclear. Trimming pared 5 bases from V and 7 bases from J, leaving 8 bases between. CDR1 and CDR2 (germline): SQVTM, ANQGSEA. The CDR3 extends over 10 amino acids. The CDR3 reads CSVFDAGYTF. In DNA form, the CDR3 reads TGCAGCGTTTTTGATGCTGGCTACACCTTC.

This clonotype came up a few times. CDR3 nucleotide sequence: TGTGCCAGCTCACCCGGGACAGAGGGTTACAATGAGCAGTTCTTC. Residues: CASSPGTEGYNEQFF. The chain uses TRBV18 and TRBJ2-1; 7 nucleotides align to TRBD1. This CDR3 has 15 amino acids. V shed 3 bases and J 4 bases; nucleotides not matched to a gene: 6. Germline-derived CDR1 and CDR2 are KGHSH and LQKENI.

This clonotype was counted a few times. J is TRBJ2-7 and V is TRBV6-5; D remains unclear. This CDR3 comprises 12 residues. V lost 7 bases and J lost 3, with 10 bases in between. The germline V gene has CDR1 MNHEY and CDR2 SVGAGI. The CDR3 spells CASTRADYEQYF. As DNA, the CDR3 is TGTGCCAGCACCCGCGCGGACTACGAGCAGTACTTC.

The genes are TRBV19 and TRBJ1-5; tentative D call: TRBD1 (5 bases). Germline V gene data show CDR1 as LNHDA and CDR2 as SQIVND (reference sequence). The CDR3 extends over 13 amino acids. Trimming took off 3 bases at V and 6 bases at J, with 9 bases between the two ends. CDR3 sequence: CASSMGLGQPQHF. CDR3 nucleotide sequence: TGTGCCAGTAGTATGGGGCTTGGTCAGCCCCAGCATTTT.

This rearrangement joins TRBV2 to TRBJ1-1; D may be TRBD1 (5 bases). The ends were cut back, 8 bases at V and 8 bases at J, with 18 bases in the middle. CDR1 is SNHLY and CDR2 is FYNNEI in the germline V gene. The CDR3 runs 13 residues. The CDR3 nucleotides are TGTGCCAGCCACCGGGACCTTGGTGAAGAAGCTTTCTTT. As protein: CASHRDLGEEAFF.

The table lists this clonotype with many counts. The chain has TRBV10-2 and TRBJ2-7; perhaps TRBD1 as D (5 bases). V gave up 7 bases and J gave up 6 bases, with 19 bases separating them. The CDR3 consists of 14 residues. Germline CDR1 is WSHSY and CDR2 is SAAADI. The CDR3 is CASTTNSRASEQYV. In DNA, the CDR3 is TGCGCCAGCACTACGAATTCCAGGGCCAGCGAGCAGTACGTC.

The rearrangement links TRBV7-2 to TRBJ1-2; 7 positions match TRBD1. The V segment lost 1 base and the J segment 4 bases; nucleotides outside the gene matches: 6. The CDR3 length is 15 residues. Germline CDR1 and CDR2: SGHTA and FQGNSA. CDR3 protein: CASSLGAGDSYGYTF. The DNA of the CDR3 is TGTGCCAGCAGCTTAGGGGCAGGGGACAGCTATGGCTACACCTTC.

The J gene is TRBJ2-7, the V gene TRBV7-2; D remains unclear. CDR3 length equals 13 residues. V dropped 6 bases and J dropped 5 bases, with 14 bases sitting between them. Germline V CDR1 and CDR2: SGHTA, FQGNSA. CDR3 in DNA: TGTGCCAGCAGATTCTCAGGAGCGCACGAGCAGTACTTC. It is translated as CASRFSGAHEQYF.

Here the CDR3 DNA reads TGTGCCAGTAGTGTGAAGCGTCGGGACACCGGGGAGCTGTTTTTT. Translation: CASSVKRRDTGELFF. V is TRBV19 and J is TRBJ2-2; D not resolved. Germline V lookup: CDR1 LNHDA, CDR2 SQIVND (reference sequence). CDR3 length: 15 residues. Trimming stripped 5 bases from V and 3 bases from J, with 13 bases between.

This chain connects TRBV27 to TRBJ2-3, with TRBD2 identical over 7 bases. The germline V gene encodes CDR1 MNHEY and CDR2 SMNVEV (reference sequence). This CDR3 spans 17 amino acids. Trimming took 2 bases from V and 2 from J; bases not matched to a gene: 10. DNA for the CDR3: TGTGCCAGCAGTTTAATGGCTAGCGGCTCTAACACAGATACGCAGTATTTT. Its protein is CASSLMASGSNTDTQYF.

This sequence joins TRBV6-5 and TRBJ1-6, with D hard to call. The CDR3 consists of 14 residues. Per germline, CDR1 MNHEY and CDR2 SVGAGI. Trimming took 4 bases from V and 7 from J, leaving 11 bases between them. The DNA of the CDR3 is TGTGCCAGCAGTTTAGGGAAAAGGAATTCACCCCTCCACTTT. Translated, it gives CASSLGKRNSPLHF.

A note on this clonotype: Its ends do not fully match the called genes, so a read error is possible. The chain joins TRBV5-4 to TRBJ1-1; 7 bases are a match to TRBD1. Germline CDR1 and CDR2: SGHNT and YYREEE (reference sequence). The CDR3 length is 14 residues. Here the CDR3 DNA reads TGTGCCAGCAGCCTGACAGGGAGTCGCACTGAAGCCTTCTTT. The encoded protein is CASSLTGSRTEAFF.

This clonotype has at least ten counts. The chain is built from TRBV4-2 and TRBJ2-5; D uncertain. Germline values: CDR1 LGHNA, CDR2 YNFKEQ. The CDR3 is made up of 15 amino acids. V was clipped by 2 bases and J by 4 bases, with 14 bases between them. The CDR3 is CASSQTRGVGETQYF. The CDR3 DNA follows: TGTGCCAGCAGCCAAACCCGTGGGGTGGGAGAGACCCAGTACTTC.

CDR3 coding DNA: TGTGCCAGCAGCGAGAGGACTAGCGGGGAGCGAGAGACCCAGTACTTC. Translating gives CASSERTSGERETQYF. The chain couples TRBV9 to TRBJ2-5, with 12 nucleotides matching TRBD2. This CDR3 comprises 16 residues. Germline CDR1 and CDR2: SGDLS and YYNGEE. Trimming took 3 bases from V and 4 from J; bases not matched to a gene: 7.

This clonotype was counted many times. DNA of the CDR3: TGTGCCAGCAGCCAGTCAGATATAGCCTACGAGCAGTACTTC. This codes for CASSQSDIAYEQYF. The chain has TRBV3-1 and TRBJ2-7; D remains ambiguous. Trimming took 3 bases from V and 2 from J, leaving 11 bases between them. Germline loops: CDR1 LGHDT, CDR2 YNNKEL (reference sequence). The CDR3 has 14 amino acids.